Listed below are T cell receptor beta chains from one sample, sequenced in a study of blood T cell repertoires in COVID-19. Here immunoSEQ multiplex PCR was the method, and the copy in TCRdb shows in-frame clones only, minus some. Among about 110,000 clones listed, approximately 67% were seen once. Sequencing was done on a sample of peripheral blood. These TCRs come from a woman aged 55 to 70 with acute or convalescent COVID-19. Both conserved end residues are part of each CDR3. D genes are given only for firm matches. Clone size, where shown, is once, few, many, or a class for clones that have expanded.

. TRBJ2-2 TRBV7-3 TRBD2 CASSPPSGGAPGELFF TGTGCCAGCAGCCCGCCTAGCGGGGGCGCCCCCGGGGAGCTGTTTTTT
. TRBJ2-7 TRBV5-1 . CASSLGGEGTYEQYF TGCGCCAGCAGCTTGGGGGGAGAGGGAACCTACGAGCAGTACTTC
. TRBJ1-1 TRBV3-1/TRBV3-2 TRBD1 CASSQDRVTEAFF TGTGCCAGCAGCCAGGACAGGGTCACTGAAGCTTTCTTT
. TRBJ1-1 TRBV9 TRBD1 CASRQGAVETEAFF TGTGCCAGCAGACAGGGGGCGGTAGAGACTGAAGCTTTCTTT
. TRBJ2-1 TRBV11-3 TRBD1 CASSLTGDSSYNEQFF TGTGCCAGCAGCTTAACCGGGGACAGCTCCTACAATGAGCAGTTCTTC
. TRBJ2-1 TRBV3-1/TRBV3-2 . CASSHGGGGDEQFF TGTGCCAGCAGCCATGGGGGGGGCGGCGATGAGCAGTTCTTC
. TRBJ1-6 TRBV7-2 TRBD1 CASSFGQGISPLHF TGTGCCAGCAGCTTCGGACAGGGCATTTCACCCCTCCACTTT
. TRBJ1-5 TRBV24-1 TRBD1 CATRVQPTGDSCNQPQHF TGTGCCACCAGGGTACAACCTACAGGGGACTCTTGCAATCAGCCCCAGCATTTT
few TRBJ2-5 TRBV13 TRBD1 CASSMDRGETQYF TGTGCCAGCAGCATGGACAGGGGGGAGACCCAGTACTTC
few TRBJ2-2 TRBV5-1 TRBD1 CASSDRADTGELFF TGCGCCAGCAGCGACAGGGCGGACACCGGGGAGCTGTTTTTT
. TRBJ2-5 TRBV30 . CAWNKGMSETQYF TGTGCCTGGAACAAGGGGATGTCAGAGACCCAGTACTTC
. TRBJ1-2 TRBV2 TRBD1 CASSARDRGGGYTF TGTGCCAGCAGTGCGAGGGACAGGGGCGGCGGCTACACCTTC
. TRBJ1-1 TRBV25-1 . CASSELSYAEAFF TGTGCCAGCAGTGAATTGAGTTATGCTGAAGCTTTCTTT
. TRBJ2-3 TRBV14 . CASSPWQGNTDTQYF TGTGCCAGCAGCCCCTGGCAGGGGAACACAGATACGCAGTATTTT
few TRBJ2-5 TRBV7-2 . CASSFPPQETQYF TGTGCCAGCAGCTTCCCCCCCCAGGAGACCCAGTACTTC
. TRBJ1-2 TRBV7-9 . CASSLGDRPNYGYTF TGTGCCAGCAGCTTAGGCGACAGACCCAACTATGGCTACACCTTC
. TRBJ1-1 TRBV6-4 TRBD1 CASRSQGAGNTEAFF TGTGCCAGCAGATCACAGGGGGCTGGGAACACTGAAGCTTTCTTT
few TRBJ2-3 TRBV6-5 . CASTTPVTDTQYF TGTGCCAGCACGACACCGGTCACAGATACGCAGTATTTT
. TRBJ2-6 TRBV11-2 . CASSLGQGTGANVLTF TGTGCCAGCAGCTTAGGGCAGGGCACCGGGGCCAACGTCCTGACTTTC
. TRBJ1-2 TRBV7-2 TRBD1 CASSFRDRGGYTF TGTGCCAGCAGCTTTCGGGACAGGGGGGGCTACACCTTC
. TRBJ2-3 TRBV2 . CASTGALMTDTQYF TGTGCCAGCACGGGAGCACTCATGACGGATACGCAGTATTTT
. TRBJ1-2 TRBV10-3 . CAISARAGTNYGYTF TGTGCCATCAGTGCCAGGGCAGGCACTAACTATGGCTACACCTTC